Described below is a single T cell receptor (beta chain) sequence and its context. With 3 bases clipped from V and 0 bases from J, the junction kept 12 bases outside the gene matches. CDR3 length: 20 amino acids. Germline values: CDR1 SGDLS, CDR2 YYNGEE. This record belongs to a study of blood T cell repertoires in COVID-19. Across the study: Samples came from the United States, Italy and Spain, spanning acute and convalescent COVID-19. The cDNA or gDNA used as material had been derived from T cells, B-cell-depleted T cells, or PBMCs.

In the authors' methods: Counts of nucleated cells, estimated from reference gene primer amplification, were obtained. Here immunoSEQ multiplex PCR was the method, and the copy in TCRdb shows in-frame clones only, minus some. V and J calls and clone size follow that table, whereas D and trimming were derived from the DNA. The sample carries 230,000 or so clones, approximately 80% recorded once. This receptor was obtained from a middle-aged man who had recovered from COVID-19. Sample: peripheral blood. The chain is built from TRBV9 and TRBJ2-5; TRBD2 agrees at 15 bases. The CDR3 DNA sequence: TGTGCCAGCAGCGCGAGAGGGACTAGCGGGGGGCCGCTGTACCAAGAGACCCAGTACTTC. This sequence encodes CASSARGTSGGPLYQETQYF.